This T cell receptor (beta chain) was captured in a study of shared clonotypes between healthy human individuals (dated by TCRdb to the early 2020s). Turning to the overall study: Two women and a few men aged 18 to 49 years were included in the cohort. For each donor, CD4 naive and CD4 memory were each run on three plates, CD8 naive on two plates, and CD8 memory on one plate. To estimate repertoire size and how much clonotypes are shared between individuals, the study performed deep sequencing of blood TCR repertoires from roughly five healthy adults. To increase sequencing depth and limit assay-specific biases, TCR repertoire library preparation and sequencing were carried out by different laboratories using diverse techniques. Between about 0.85 and 9.5 billion PBMCs per donor were obtained by leukapheresis.

A word on this clone: Its recognized antigen is unknown. Per-base quality was not reported, and no clone a single base away is much larger than it.

For the CD8 naive samples, CD45RO-negative cells were positively selected for CCR7, yielding a CD45RA+CCR7+ population from which TemRA cells were excluded. The donors were healthy, HIV-negative adults with no recently reported acute infections or vaccinations. All donors were Caucasian adults living in Nashville, Tennessee, USA. Blood was obtained by leukapheresis, after which PBMCs were separated by Ficoll-Histopaque density gradient centrifugation and cryopreserved in liquid nitrogen vapor phase. Analytical flow cytometry was used to check the purity and quantity of each magnetically sorted T cell population. Each sorted fraction had its genomic DNA isolated and then quantified by UV absorbance on a Nanodrop 2000c. Spanning cysteine to phenylalanine, the CDR3 consists of 12 amino acids. Only CDR3 DNA is held: 36 bases, read in frame from base 1. V loses 5 bases, J loses 10 bases, and the germline ends lie 14 bases apart. From a lookup of the germline V gene, CDR1 and CDR2 are MNHEY and SVGAGI.

TCR CDR3 regions were amplified from genomic DNA by multiplex PCR using the deep immunoSEQ assay. For each cell subset, the extracted genomic DNA was distributed evenly across all wells of several immunoSEQ 96-well plates, and each plate served as one replicate. For sorted subsets, approximately 200 ng of genomic DNA, equivalent to some 30,000 T cell genomes, went into each replicate PCR. Purified libraries were quantified with a Qubit 3.0 fluorometer, sized on a Bioanalyzer 2100, and re-quantified with the KAPA Library Quantification kit. Every immunoSEQ 96-well plate was sequenced on a separate single-read 150-cycle Illumina NextSeq 550 flow cell. The study's processing was this. Because the immunoSEQ output held only junctional sequences and lacked quality scores, the filtering could not match the filtering applied to full-length reads. To assign V/J genes and CDR3, sequences were annotated using PyIR, a Python wrapper for IgBLAST v1.9, with IMGT germline references. Reads were removed for weak V/J assignments (E-value above 1e-6), missing CDR3, stop codons, out-of-frame junctions, or ambiguous translated residues. A V3J clonotype was defined by an identical inferred V gene, J gene, and CDR3 amino acid sequence. Percentage overlap between repertoires was computed as shared unique clonotypes divided by the size of the smaller repertoire. RTK rarefaction, the Chao1 estimator, and Recon v2.1 estimates of unobserved clonotypes were used to assess repertoire richness. Generation probabilities for all TCRbeta clonotypes obtained by the gDNA method from a handful of donors were computed using OLGA. Sourced from immuneACCESS, this table was stored by TCRdb with only in-frame sequences that have V and J called. A share of the clones is absent; for the studies checked, an unresolved V gene accounts for under half, and the remainder has no known explanation. V and J calls plus clone size are reproduced from that table; the DNA served to infer D and trimming. The sample yields about 2 million clones; roughly 94% were counted once. The ten largest clones take up 1.2% of the sample.

Results the study describes overall, beyond this receptor: Pairwise subsampling led to the expectation that sequencing depth would affect the degree of clonotype sharing among donors. The genetic and exposure-history diversity represented was limited by the small number of donors. When a handful of donors were compared, the shared fraction of clonotypes was 5% to 6.5% for naive CD4, approximately 3.3% for naive CD8, roughly 2.5% for memory CD4, and 0.35% to 0.4% for memory CD8. Even with the large sequencing depth, rarefaction of the sorted-subset datasets indicated that sequencing was incomplete. Sampling was restricted to blood, and TCR repertoires in tissues likely differ from the TCR repertoires found in blood. Compared with non-shared clonotypes, clonotypes shared by all four sorted-subset donors had higher generation probabilities. Naive subsets generally had larger estimated clonotype richness than memory subsets.

The receptor's source is a young man in good health. Specimen: naive CD8+ T cells sorted from blood. The cell subset or site tag for this specimen amounts to: CD45RA+CCR7+. This chain joins TRBV6-5 to TRBJ1-2, with no reliable assignment of the D segment. Read as DNA, the sequence is TGTGCCAGCAGTGGTCAAGTCGGGGTCTACACCTTC. Its coded protein is CASSGQVGVYTF.